This T cell receptor (beta chain) appears in the sequencing data of a study of early T cells in non-severe SARS-CoV-2 infection. Study-wide context: Sequencing targeted bulk RNA from unsorted whole blood, leaving chains unpaired.

Overall study findings and caveats: VDJdb matching skewed toward anti-spike CD8 responses, missing private and CD4 specificities.

In the case of this clonotype: What it binds is unknown.

In TCRdb, the 5' RACE reads were re-called with MiXCR into one record per CDR3 protein. The data contain around 77,000 distinct CDR3 sequences, around 13% of them singletons. The germline V gene encodes CDR1 MDHEN and CDR2 SYDVKM. Trimming took 5 bases from V and 5 from J, leaving 10 bases between them. The CDR3 sequence is 12 residues long. This TCR was recovered from an adult who was a healthcare worker with PCR-confirmed SARS-CoV-2 infection or an uninfected control (not recorded which). The J gene is TRBJ2-7, the V gene TRBV28; D remains ambiguous. Specimen: whole blood, collected at baseline. The chain's CDR3 is CASSLRSDEQYF. CDR3 in DNA: TGTGCCAGCAGTCTCAGGTCGGACGAGCAGTACTTC.